This T cell receptor beta chain was identified in a study of response to subunit inactivated influenza vaccine. TCRdb processed the RT-PCR reads anew with MiXCR; each CDR3 protein has one entry. The sample lists around 600,000 distinct CDR3 sequences, approximately 10% occurring once. The V segment lost 6 bases and the J segment 1 base; nucleotides outside the gene matches: 10. The V gene's germline CDR1 is DFQATT and CDR2 SNEGSKA (reference sequence). CDR3 length: 16 residues. The same sample was also studied in work on T cells expressing NK-cell markers. Turning to that study: Synthesis of TCR beta cDNA relied on 5'RACE template switching carrying UMIs.

The TCR comes from a man aged 45-65 years who received an inactivated influenza vaccine. The V gene is TRBV20-1, the J gene TRBJ2-5; 11 bases line up with TRBD2. The sample was PBMCs from blood, taken on the day of vaccination. CDR3 in DNA: TGCAGTGCGATACCGGGACTAGCGGCTTCCCAAGAGACCCAGTACTTC. Translated: CSAIPGLAASQETQYF.